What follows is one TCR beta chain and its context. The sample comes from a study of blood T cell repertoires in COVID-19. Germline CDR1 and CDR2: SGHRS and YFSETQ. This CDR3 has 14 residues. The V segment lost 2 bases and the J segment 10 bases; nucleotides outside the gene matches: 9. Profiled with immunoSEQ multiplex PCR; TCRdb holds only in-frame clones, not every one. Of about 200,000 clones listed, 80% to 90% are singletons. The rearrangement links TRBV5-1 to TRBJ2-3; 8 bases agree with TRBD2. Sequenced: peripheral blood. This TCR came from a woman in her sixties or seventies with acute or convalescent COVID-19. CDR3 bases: TGCGCCAGCAGCTTCGGCGGGGGGAACGAAGCGCAGTATTTT. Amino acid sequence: CASSFGGGNEAQYF.